This TCR beta chain was captured by sequencing in a study of identical twins. The study, taken as a whole, reports: Conclusions leaned on cross-sectional statistical analysis and did not track the same donors over time. Recombination models fit unrelated individuals' TCR alpha sharing but underestimated twins'. Twins shared out-of-frame alpha sequences with excess low generation probability.

This clonotype was seen a handful of times. Its specificity is not known. Template switching introduced a universal primer site, and the cDNA bore unique molecular identifiers. TCRdb used MiXCR to reprocess the 5' RACE reads, holding one entry per CDR3 protein. The repertoire holds 400,000 to 500,000 distinct CDR3 sequences, with approximately 18% as singletons. With V trimmed by 7 bases and J by 2 bases, 8 bases remained unmatched. The germline CDR1 and CDR2 sequences are SGHTA and FQGNSA. The CDR3 length is 15 residues. The source is a middle-aged man in good health. The rearrangement joins TRBV7-2 to TRBJ1-2; TRBD1 matches 9 bases. Sequencing used naive T cells sorted from blood. CDR3 loop: CASTGTGGVNYGYTF. The CDR3 DNA is TGTGCCAGCACCGGCACAGGGGGCGTCAACTATGGCTACACCTTC.